This is a list of T cell receptor beta chains from one sample in a study of T cell responses to AZD1222 COVID-19 vaccine. The assay was immunoSEQ multiplex PCR, and TCRdb's table has in-frame clones only and misses some. The data show 130,000 to 150,000 clones, with about 90% seen just once and approximately 6% held by the top ten. This material consisted of peripheral blood, taken on day 0 of AZD1222 vaccination. Source of these receptors: an adult in good health. Both conserved end residues are part of each CDR3. A D gene is named only where the DNA matches it firmly. Expanded clones are given a class, and other clones once, few, many or no size at all.

v_gene: TRBV19; abundance: .; j_gene: TRBJ1-5; d_gene: .; CDR3aa: CASTFRGRGIQPQHF; CDR3nt: TGTGCCAGTACCTTCAGAGGGAGAGGCATTCAGCCCCAGCATTTT
v_gene: TRBV25-1; abundance: once; j_gene: TRBJ2-7; d_gene: TRBD1; CDR3aa: CASPGGQSYEQYF; CDR3nt: TGTGCCAGCCCAGGGGGACAATCCTACGAGCAGTACTTC
v_gene: TRBV18; abundance: .; j_gene: TRBJ1-1; d_gene: .; CDR3aa: CASSRGETEAFF; CDR3nt: TGTGCCAGCTCACGAGGGGAGACTGAAGCTTTCTTT
v_gene: TRBV7-9; abundance: .; j_gene: TRBJ2-2; d_gene: TRBD2; CDR3aa: CASSLESGGTGELFF; CDR3nt: TGTGCCAGCAGCTTAGAGAGCGGGGGGACCGGGGAGCTGTTTTTT
v_gene: TRBV6-5; abundance: .; j_gene: TRBJ1-2; d_gene: .; CDR3aa: CASSTDWDYGYTF; CDR3nt: TGTGCCAGCAGTACGGACTGGGATTATGGCTACACCTTC
v_gene: TRBV19; abundance: .; j_gene: TRBJ1-6; d_gene: .; CDR3aa: CASSTGTANSPLHF; CDR3nt: TGTGCCAGTAGTACCGGGACCGCTAATTCACCCCTCCACTTT
v_gene: TRBV9; abundance: .; j_gene: TRBJ1-3; d_gene: .; CDR3aa: CASSVGHMSSGNTIYF; CDR3nt: TGTGCCAGCAGCGTAGGACACATGAGCTCTGGAAACACCATATATTTT
v_gene: TRBV4-3; abundance: .; j_gene: TRBJ2-1; d_gene: TRBD2; CDR3aa: CASSQDHGLAVNEQFF; CDR3nt: TGCGCCAGCAGCCAAGATCACGGACTAGCGGTGAATGAGCAGTTCTTC
v_gene: TRBV6-5; abundance: .; j_gene: TRBJ2-1; d_gene: .; CDR3aa: CASRRHSSYNEQFF; CDR3nt: TGTGCCAGCAGAAGGCATTCCTCCTACAATGAGCAGTTCTTC
v_gene: TRBV7-3; abundance: .; j_gene: TRBJ1-6; d_gene: .; CDR3aa: CASSLSGGPNSPLHF; CDR3nt: TGTGCCAGCAGCTTAAGTGGCGGCCCGAATTCACCCCTCCACTTT
v_gene: TRBV27; abundance: .; j_gene: TRBJ1-6; d_gene: .; CDR3aa: CASSPNPIQVGRSPLHF; CDR3nt: TGTGCCAGCAGCCCGAATCCCATACAGGTCGGGAGATCACCCCTCCACTTT
v_gene: TRBV4-1; abundance: once; j_gene: TRBJ2-1; d_gene: TRBD1; CDR3aa: CASSDRVYNEQFF; CDR3nt: TGCGCCAGCAGTGACAGGGTCTACAATGAGCAGTTCTTC
v_gene: TRBV6-1; abundance: .; j_gene: TRBJ2-7; d_gene: .; CDR3aa: CASSERESPLPRYEQYF; CDR3nt: TGTGCCAGCAGTGAAAGGGAGTCGCCGCTACCCAGGTACGAGCAGTACTTC
v_gene: TRBV5-1; abundance: .; j_gene: TRBJ1-1; d_gene: TRBD1; CDR3aa: CASSLIGTGTLNTEAFF; CDR3nt: TGCGCCAGCAGCTTGATAGGGACAGGGACCTTGAACACTGAAGCTTTCTTT
v_gene: TRBV6-2/TRBV6-3; abundance: .; j_gene: TRBJ1-6; d_gene: .; CDR3aa: CASSYSRRGVPLRGEALHF; CDR3nt: TGTGCCAGCAGTTACTCTCGGCGAGGAGTGCCGCTAAGGGGTGAGGCCCTCCACTTT
v_gene: TRBV28; abundance: .; j_gene: TRBJ1-1; d_gene: .; CDR3aa: CASSLSGVPGTEAFF; CDR3nt: TGTGCCAGCAGTTTGTCGGGGGTACCGGGGACTGAAGCTTTCTTT
v_gene: TRBV9; abundance: .; j_gene: TRBJ2-2; d_gene: .; CDR3aa: CASSVGTLNTGELFF; CDR3nt: TGTGCCAGCAGCGTTGGGACCCTGAACACCGGGGAGCTGTTTTTT